These T cell receptor beta chains were read from a single sample in a study of blood T cell repertoires in COVID-19. Method: immunoSEQ multiplex PCR; TCRdb's copy keeps in-frame clones and lacks some. The profile covers more than 95,000 clones, with roughly 87% appearing a single time and approximately 7.7% taken by the ten largest. The specimen sequenced was peripheral blood. The receptor source for this set is a human donor in a cohort sampled during active COVID-19. CDR3s include the opening cysteine and the closing phenylalanine or tryptophan. A D gene is named only where the DNA matches it firmly. The size field is filled for only some rows; it gives once, few, many or a size class.

>.|.|TRBV9|TRBJ2-5
CASSRGHLQETQYF
TGTGCCAGCAGCAGAGGACACCTCCAAGAGACCCAGTACTTC
>.|.|TRBV3-1/TRBV3-2|TRBJ2-2
CASSYRGEHRELFF
TGTGCCAGCAGCTATCGCGGGGAGCACCGGGAGCTGTTTTTT
>TRBD2|.|TRBV11-3|TRBJ2-6
CASSSGGMSSGANVLTF
TGTGCCAGCAGTTCGGGAGGGATGAGCTCTGGGGCCAACGTCCTGACTTTC
>.|once|TRBV19|TRBJ2-5
CASSSIPETQYF
TGTGCCAGTAGTAGTATCCCGGAGACCCAGTACTTC
>TRBD1|.|TRBV19|TRBJ1-5
CASSIRDRGLSNQPQHF
TGTGCCAGTAGTATCCGGGACAGGGGACTTAGCAATCAGCCCCAGCATTTT
>TRBD2|.|TRBV5-1|TRBJ2-2
CASRLAGESTGELFF
TGCGCCAGCAGGCTAGCGGGAGAATCCACCGGGGAGCTGTTTTTT
>TRBD1|.|TRBV5-1|TRBJ2-7
CASSEKQGRREQYF
TGCGCCAGCAGCGAAAAACAGGGGCGTCGCGAGCAGTACTTC
>TRBD1|.|TRBV23-1|TRBJ2-1
CASSRTAAGTATYNEQFF
TGCGCCAGCAGTCGTACAGCAGCCGGGACAGCCACCTACAATGAGCAGTTCTTC
>.|.|TRBV27|TRBJ1-2
CASTTRQNQGGYTF
TGTGCCAGCACTACCCGTCAAAACCAGGGGGGCTACACCTTC
>TRBD1|.|TRBV18|TRBJ2-7
CASSTTGGFYEQYF
TGTGCCAGCTCAACGACAGGGGGCTTTTACGAGCAGTACTTC
>TRBD2|.|TRBV30|TRBJ2-1
CAWSSGTRVYNEQFF
TGTGCCTGGAGCTCAGGGACTAGAGTCTACAATGAGCAGTTCTTC
>.|.|TRBV28|TRBJ2-1
CASRTERRGPSGRNEQFF
TGTGCCAGCAGGACGGAACGCAGGGGACCCTCTGGTCGCAATGAGCAGTTCTTC
>.|.|TRBV5-5|TRBJ2-7
CASSPDFYEQYF
TGTGCCAGCAGCCCGGACTTCTACGAGCAGTACTTC
>TRBD2|many|TRBV12-5|TRBJ2-1
CASGRSGDSYNEQFF
TGTGCTAGTGGTAGAAGCGGGGATTCCTACAATGAGCAGTTCTTC
>TRBD2|once|TRBV2|TRBJ2-2
CASRVGLAGNTGELFF
TGTGCCAGCAGAGTGGGACTAGCGGGGAACACCGGGGAGCTGTTTTTT
>TRBD2|.|TRBV24-1|TRBJ2-2
CATHNRGLAGGGTGELFF
TGTGCCACGCACAACCGAGGACTAGCGGGAGGAGGCACCGGGGAGCTGTTTTTT
>.|.|TRBV19|TRBJ1-2
CASSIGRGGDGYTF
TGTGCCAGTAGTATAGGACGGGGGGGAGATGGCTACACCTTC
>.|.|TRBV9|TRBJ2-3
CASSLQLYTDTQYF
TGTGCCAGCAGCCTGCAACTTTACACAGATACGCAGTATTTT
>.|.|TRBV12-3/TRBV12-4|TRBJ1-2
CASSFGQPYGYTF
TGTGCCAGCAGTTTCGGTCAACCCTATGGCTACACCTTC
>.|.|TRBV5-4|TRBJ2-7
CASQPTGGVSYEQYF
TGTGCCAGCCAACCAACAGGGGGGGTGTCCTACGAGCAGTACTTC
>.|.|TRBV10-3|TRBJ2-7
CAIGRDLSYEQYF
TGTGCCATCGGAAGGGACTTGTCCTACGAGCAGTACTTC
>.|.|TRBV5-1|TRBJ1-2
CASSLEPSNYGYTF
TGCGCCAGCAGCTTGGAGCCTTCCAACTATGGCTACACCTTC
>.|.|TRBV28|TRBJ2-1
CASRLHGSGNEQFF
TGTGCCAGTAGACTCCACGGGTCGGGGAATGAGCAGTTCTTC
>.|.|TRBV10-1|TRBJ2-7
CASSHSSYEQYF
TGCGCCAGCAGCCACAGCTCCTACGAGCAGTACTTC
>.|.|TRBV11-3|TRBJ1-4
CASSLETGYATNEKLFF
TGTGCCAGCAGCTTAGAGACGGGATATGCAACTAATGAAAAACTGTTTTTT
>.|.|TRBV29-1|TRBJ1-2
CSVVEGANYGYTF
TGCAGCGTCGTCGAGGGGGCTAACTATGGCTACACCTTC
>TRBD2|once|TRBV6-5|TRBJ2-1
CATRPTSGNYNEQFF
TGTGCCACCCGGCCGACTAGCGGAAACTACAATGAGCAGTTCTTC
>TRBD2|.|TRBV4-1|TRBJ2-7
CASSQDHVRRERAYEQYF
TGCGCCAGCAGCCAAGATCACGTCAGGCGGGAGCGGGCCTACGAGCAGTACTTC
>TRBD1|.|TRBV20-1|TRBJ1-4
CSASVRDSVF
TGCAGTGCAAGCGTCCGGGACAGTGTTTTT
>TRBD2|.|TRBV3-1/TRBV3-2|TRBJ2-5
CASTTRLAGGGRQETQYF
TGTGCCAGCACCACTAGACTAGCGGGGGGCGGGCGGCAAGAGACCCAGTACTTC
>.|.|TRBV29-1|TRBJ1-2
CSAVGGRGPSNYGYTF
TGCAGCGCGGTGGGCGGCAGGGGACCCTCTAACTATGGCTACACCTTC
>.|.|TRBV14|TRBJ1-6
CASSQGGGEGNHNSPLHF
TGTGCCAGCAGCCAAGGTGGAGGTGAAGGGAACCATAATTCACCCCTCCACTTT
>TRBD1|.|TRBV6-5|TRBJ1-6
CASSYGGQGGSPLHF
TGTGCCAGCAGTTACGGGGGACAGGGCGGGTCACCCCTCCACTTT
>.|.|TRBV18|TRBJ1-4
CASSPGQINEKLFF
TGTGCCAGCTCACCCGGACAGATTAATGAAAAACTGTTTTTT
>.|.|TRBV3-1/TRBV3-2|TRBJ1-5
CASSQDPPDSNQPQHF
TGTGCCAGCAGCCAAGATCCGCCAGATAGCAATCAGCCCCAGCATTTT
>TRBD1|.|TRBV19|TRBJ2-5
CASSSRDRGQETQYF
TGTGCCAGTAGTTCAAGGGACAGGGGTCAAGAGACCCAGTACTTC
>.|many|TRBV19|TRBJ1-5
CASSMQYTGYNQPQHF
TGTGCCAGTAGTATGCAATATACAGGGTACAATCAGCCCCAGCATTTT
>TRBD1|.|TRBV7-2|TRBJ1-3
CASSPTGESGNTIYF
TGTGCCAGCAGCCCTACAGGGGAATCTGGAAACACCATATATTTT
>.|.|TRBV20-1|TRBJ2-7
CSASSSATYEQYF
TGCAGTGCTAGTAGCAGCGCAACCTACGAGCAGTACTTC
>.|.|TRBV30|TRBJ2-2
CAWSRGTGELFF
TGTGCCTGGAGTAGAGGAACCGGGGAGCTGTTTTTT
>.|.|TRBV21-1|TRBJ1-5
CASHTRGMYSNQPQHF
TGTGCCAGCCACACCCGGGGAATGTATAGCAATCAGCCCCAGCATTTT